A single sample is the source of the 12 T cell receptor beta chains below, sequenced in a study of early T cells in non-severe SARS-CoV-2 infection. MiXCR, applied by TCRdb to the 5' RACE reads, yields one record per CDR3 protein. The sample consists of about 33,000 distinct CDR3 sequences, about 5% of them appearing once. The specimen was whole blood. The origin of the receptors is an adult who was a healthcare worker with PCR-confirmed SARS-CoV-2 infection or an uninfected control (not recorded which).

This clonotype was seen repeatedly, ten times or more. The J gene is TRBJ1-5, the V gene TRBV3-1; 7 bases match TRBD1. CDR1 and CDR2 (germline): LGHDT, YNNKEL (reference sequence). This CDR3 spans 13 amino acids. The junction had 2 bases not matched to a gene; V was cut back by 1 base and J by 8 bases. The CDR3 bases are TGTGCCAGCAGCCAAGGGGACAGTAAGCCCCAGCATTTT. As protein: CASSQGDSKPQHF.

This clonotype was seen repeatedly, ten times or more. The chain has TRBV10-3 and TRBJ1-1, with D maybe TRBD1 (5 bases). V shed 6 bases and J shed 5 bases, with 13 bases lying between them. The CDR3 contains 13 residues. Germline lookup yields CDR1 ENHRY and CDR2 SYGVKD. The CDR3 reads CAIRRQSGTEAFF. In nucleotides, the CDR3 is TGTGCCATCAGGAGACAGTCGGGTACTGAAGCTTTCTTT.

This clonotype was seen many times. V gene TRBV5-1 combines with J gene TRBJ1-1, with D possibly TRBD1 on 5 matching bases. The V and J ends lost 0 bases and 10 bases respectively, with 16 bases between them. The germline CDR1 and CDR2 sequences are SGHRS and YFSETQ. This CDR3 comprises 14 residues. As DNA, the CDR3 is TGCGCCAGCAGCTTGGAACCGGCAGGGATGACAGCTTTCTTT. Its translation is CASSLEPAGMTAFF.

This clonotype was seen a few times. Its ends do not fully match the called genes, so a read error is possible. The chain links TRBV3-1 to TRBJ1-1; D perhaps matches TRBD1 (5 bases). The CDR3 totals 15 residues. Germline V gene data show CDR1 as LGHDT and CDR2 as YNNKEL (reference sequence). For the CDR3, the DNA is TGTGCCAGCAGCCAAACTATGAGGGGAAACACTGAAGTTTTCTTT. Translating it yields CASSQTMRGNTEVFF.

This clonotype was seen more than once but under ten times. This sequence joins TRBV11-2 and TRBJ1-2, with 8 nucleotides matching TRBD1. V trimming: 5 bases; J trimming: 7 bases; junction bases outside the gene matches: 9. This CDR3 comprises 14 residues. The V gene's germline CDR1 is SGHAT and CDR2 FQNNGV. The CDR3 protein is CASSEGQEGSGYTF. The CDR3 DNA sequence: TGTGCCAGCAGCGAGGGACAGGAGGGTTCTGGCTACACCTTC. The entire variable domain, with the rest obtained from reference TRBV11-2 and TRBJ1-2, is as follows: EAGVAQSPRYKIIEKRQSVAFWCNPISGHATLYWYQQILGQGPKLLIQFQNNGVVDDSQLPKDRFSAERLKGVDSTLKIQPAKLEDSAVYLCASSEGQEGSGYTFGSGTRLTVV.

This clonotype was detected many times. The genes are TRBV9 and TRBJ1-2; D is undetermined. Germline-derived CDR1 and CDR2 are SGDLS and YYNGEE. The V end lost 0 bases, the J end lost 7 bases, and 13 bases lay between the germline ends. The CDR3 totals 14 residues. CDR3 loop: CASSVGPATGGYTF. The CDR3 DNA is TGTGCCAGCAGCGTAGGACCGGCAACCGGTGGCTACACCTTC.

In its sample, this clonotype was seen a few times. CDR3 protein: CAWDRAGYNEQFF. In nucleotides, the CDR3 is TGTGCCTGGGATCGAGCGGGTTACAATGAGCAGTTCTTC. V gene TRBV30 combines with J gene TRBJ2-1; a weak D match, TRBD2 (6 bases). CDR1 GTSNPN and CDR2 SVGIG come from the germline V gene (reference sequence). The length of the CDR3 is 13 residues. V was clipped by 5 bases and J by 4 bases, with 12 bases between them.

This clonotype was seen only a few times. This sequence joins TRBV21-1 and TRBJ1-4. TRBV21-1 is shown as a pseudogene. The CDR3 extends over 15 amino acids. CDR3 amino acids: CASSQETEGNEKLFF. The CDR3 coding sequence is TGTGCCAGCAGCCAAGAGACGGAGGGAAATGAAAAACTGTTTTTT.

This clonotype occurred a few times. The rearrangement uses TRBV20-1 and TRBJ1-5; 7 nucleotides line up with TRBD1. Germline lookup yields CDR1 DFQATT and CDR2 SNEGSKA (reference sequence). The CDR3 loop spans 15 amino acids. V shed 4 bases and J 3 bases; nucleotides not matched to a gene: 9. As DNA, the CDR3 is TGCAGTGCTATACAAGGACAGGCACCCAATCAGCCCCAGCATTTT. It translates to CSAIQGQAPNQPQHF.

This clonotype was counted ten times or more. The chain uses TRBV7-2 and TRBJ2-5; D remains ambiguous. Germline V gene lookup returns CDR1 SGHTA and CDR2 FQGNSA. V lost 3 bases to trimming and J lost 3 bases, with 8 bases between them. CDR3 length: 13 residues. The CDR3 region has the DNA TGTGCCAGCAGCTTTCACAGTGAAGAGACCCAGTACTTC. Amino acids: CASSFHSEETQYF.

The V and J genes are TRBV5-1 and TRBJ2-2; D is unresolved. The CDR3 is made up of 18 amino acids. With 1 base removed from V and 1 base from J, the gap between germline ends came to 17 bases. Germline lookup yields CDR1 SGHRS and CDR2 YFSETQ. The CDR3 region has the DNA TGCGCCAGCAGCTTGCGAGCTGCACCTGCGCGGAACACCGGGGAGCTGTTTTTT. Its protein product is CASSLRAAPARNTGELFF. The whole variable domain, remainder taken from reference TRBV5-1 and TRBJ2-2, is KAGVTQTPRYLIKTRGQQVTLSCSPISGHRSVSWYQQTPGQGLQFLFEYFSETQRNKGNFPGRFSGRQFSNSRSEMNVSTLELGDSALYLCASSLRAAPARNTGELFFGEGSRLTVL.

This clonotype was observed a few times. The J gene is TRBJ2-7, the V gene TRBV6-2 or TRBV6-3, with D unresolved. Deletions cut 5 bases from V and 5 bases from J, with 10 bases between. The germline V gene has CDR1 MNHEY and CDR2 SVGEGT. The CDR3 is made up of 12 amino acids. DNA of the CDR3: TGTGCCAGCAGTCCACCCCGGAACGAGCAGTACTTC. Translated, it gives CASSPPRNEQYF.